These 21 T cell receptor beta chains share one sample of origin, sequenced in a study of cytomegalovirus exposure and HLA in healthy donors. Sequenced by immunoSEQ multiplex PCR; TCRdb stores in-frame clones only, minus some. This table has about 92,000 clones, 80% to 95% appearing once. The sample taken for sequencing was PBMCs. Every receptor here comes from a woman in her 30s in good health and CMV-seropositive.

V gene TRBV18 combines with J gene TRBJ2-7; 10 positions agree with TRBD1. V was clipped by 4 bases and J by 3 bases; unmatched bases: 12. This CDR3 spans 17 amino acids. Germline V gives CDR1 KGHSH, CDR2 LQKENI. The CDR3 here is CASSLNPPGQGLYEQYF. Written as DNA, the CDR3 is TGTGCCAGCTCACTCAATCCTCCGGGACAGGGGCTCTACGAGCAGTACTTC. Full variable domain (missing parts from reference TRBV18 and TRBJ2-7): NAGVMQNPRHLVRRRGQEARLRCSPMKGHSHVYWYRQLPEEGLKFMVYLQKENIIDESGMPKERFSAEFPKEGPSILRIQQVVRGDSAAYFCASSLNPPGQGLYEQYFGPGTRLTVT.

The chain employs TRBV6-1 and TRBJ2-7; TRBD2 matches 7 bases. CDR1 and CDR2 (germline): MNHNS, SASEGT. The CDR3 is 15 amino acids. The V segment lost 6 bases and the J segment 7 bases; nucleotides outside the gene matches: 15. This chain's CDR3 is CASRGGGVILGEQYF. DNA for the CDR3: TGTGCCAGCAGGGGGGGAGGGGTTATTCTCGGGGAGCAGTACTTC.

This rearrangement joins TRBV4-3 to TRBJ1-1; 7 bases map to TRBD1. V dropped 1 base and J dropped 4; count of bases not matched to a gene: 6. Germline V gives CDR1 LGHNA, CDR2 YSLEER. This CDR3 is built from 15 residues. CDR3 loop: CASSQAAGGSTEAFF. Written as DNA, the CDR3 is TGCGCCAGCAGCCAAGCTGCAGGGGGGAGCACTGAAGCTTTCTTT.

The J gene is TRBJ2-2, the V gene TRBV27; 10 positions match TRBD1. Germline loops: CDR1 MNHEY, CDR2 SMNVEV (reference sequence). The junction had 12 bases not matched to a gene; V was cut back by 3 bases and J by 5 bases. The CDR3 totals 18 residues. The CDR3 sequence: CASSFWPGQGKRTGELFF. The CDR3 region has the DNA TGTGCCAGCAGTTTCTGGCCGGGACAGGGGAAAAGGACCGGGGAGCTGTTTTTT.

The chain links TRBV5-8 to TRBJ1-5, with 7 bases fitting TRBD1. Germline V CDR1 and CDR2: SGHTS, YDEGEE. With V trimmed by 3 bases and J by 9 bases, 12 bases remained unmatched. The CDR3 has 15 amino acids. CDR3 nucleotide sequence: TGTGCCAGCAGCTCAAGGACAGGCTACTCGGGGCCCCAGCATTTT. Residues: CASSSRTGYSGPQHF.

The CDR3 reads CASSLVDRGTDTQYF. Written as DNA, the CDR3 is TGTGCCAGCAGCTTAGTTGACAGGGGCACAGATACGCAGTATTTT. The chain combines TRBV7-9 with TRBJ2-3, with 7 bases lining up with TRBD1. V shed 1 base, J shed 1 base, and the junction held 2 bases outside the gene matches. This CDR3 region has 15 residues. The germline gives CDR1 SEHNR, CDR2 FQNEAQ (reference sequence).

The chain joins TRBV9 to TRBJ2-1; 9 bases map to TRBD1. Germline V gives CDR1 SGDLS, CDR2 YYNGEE. The V gene end was trimmed by 0 bases and the J gene end by 4 bases; junction bases not matched to a gene: 5. The CDR3 is made up of 16 amino acids. CDR3: CASSVARDRVYNEQFF. The CDR3 DNA reads TGTGCCAGCAGCGTAGCTCGGGACAGGGTTTACAATGAGCAGTTCTTC. Together with reference TRBV9 and TRBJ2-1, the CDR3 gives the full variable domain: DSGVTQTPKHLITATGQRVTLRCSPRSGDLSVYWYQQSLDQGLQFLIQYYNGEERAKGNILERFSAQQFPDLHSELNLSSLELGDSALYFCASSVARDRVYNEQFFGPGTRLTVL.

The CDR3 spells CASIERDSRDIQYF. The CDR3 DNA is TGTGCCAGCATCGAACGGGACAGTCGAGACATTCAGTACTTC. V and J are TRBV7-9 and TRBJ2-4, with TRBD1 matching over 7 bases. V lost 7 bases and J lost 8; bases outside the gene matches: 11. Germline V lookup: CDR1 SEHNR, CDR2 FQNEAQ (reference sequence). CDR3 size: 14 residues.

This CDR3 is CSVVPDRGSGQYF. The CDR3 nucleotides read TGCAGCGTTGTTCCCGACAGGGGTTCAGGGCAGTACTTC. The rearrangement uses TRBV29-1 and TRBJ2-7; 8 bases are a match to TRBD1. The CDR3 is 13 amino acids. The trim removed 4 bases at V and 9 bases at J, leaving 11 bases unmatched. Germline V CDR1 and CDR2: SQVTM, ANQGSEA.

V usage is TRBV5-5 and J usage is TRBJ2-1, with 8 bases lining up with TRBD1. Trimming took 2 bases from V and 1 from J; bases not matched to a gene: 2. The CDR3 extends over 15 amino acids. Germline V lookup: CDR1 SGHKS, CDR2 YYEKEE (reference sequence). The chain's CDR3 is CASSFTGGSYNEQFF. CDR3 sequence (DNA): TGTGCCAGCAGCTTTACAGGGGGGTCCTACAATGAGCAGTTCTTC.

This clone was detected once. The rearrangement links TRBV7-2 to TRBJ2-1, with 9 bases fitting TRBD2. Germline V gives CDR1 SGHTA, CDR2 FQGNSA. V shed 7 bases, J shed 2 bases, and the junction held 6 bases outside the gene matches. The CDR3 sequence is 15 residues long. In DNA, the CDR3 is TGTGCCAGCAACGTACTAGCGGGCACCTACAATGAGCAGTTCTTC. This sequence encodes CASNVLAGTYNEQFF. Variable domain in full (rest from reference TRBV7-2 and TRBJ2-1): GAGVSQSPSNKVTEKGKDVELRCDPISGHTALYWYRQSLGQGLEFLIYFQGNSAPDKSGLPSDRFSAERTGGSVSTLTIQRTQQEDSAVYLCASNVLAGTYNEQFFGPGTRLTVL.

The chain carries TRBV4-1 and TRBJ2-7, with TRBD2 matching over 10 bases. CDR1 and CDR2 (germline): MGHRA, YSYEKL. The CDR3 is 16 amino acids. Trimming at V came to 4 bases and at J to 6 bases, leaving 12 bases not matched to a gene. The CDR3 sequence: CASSPILAGDLVEQYF. The CDR3, as DNA: TGCGCCAGCAGCCCTATTCTAGCGGGGGACCTTGTCGAGCAGTACTTC.

The chain joins TRBV9 to TRBJ2-1; TRBD2 matches 8 bases. The CDR3 totals 16 residues. CDR1 SGDLS and CDR2 YYNGEE come from the germline V gene. Trimming took 3 bases from V and 7 from J; bases not matched to a gene: 12. CDR3 region: CASSAPSGTRPNEQFF. CDR3 bases: TGTGCCAGCAGCGCTCCTTCCGGGACTAGACCTAATGAGCAGTTCTTC.

This rearrangement joins TRBV6-5 to TRBJ1-4, with D possibly TRBD1 on 5 matching bases. CDR1 and CDR2 (germline): MNHEY, SVGAGI. The CDR3 totals 15 residues. V lost 0 bases and J lost 6, with 11 bases in between. The CDR3 region is CASSYSIWGDEKLFF. The CDR3 bases are TGTGCCAGCAGTTACTCGATATGGGGGGATGAAAAACTGTTTTTT.

V gene TRBV27 combines with J gene TRBJ1-5, with 8 bases identical to TRBD1. The CDR3 totals 17 residues. With 6 bases clipped from V and 4 bases from J, the junction kept 14 bases outside the gene matches. Germline-derived CDR1 and CDR2 are MNHEY and SMNVEV (reference sequence). The CDR3 nucleotides read TGTGCCAGCAGCCCCCGGACAGGGTCGGTGTGGAATCAGCCCCAGCATTTT. Its protein is CASSPRTGSVWNQPQHF.

This chain joins TRBV4-1 and TRBJ2-5; D is perhaps TRBD2 (7 bases). The CDR3 is 16 amino acids. V lost 0 bases and J 4 bases, leaving 15 bases between the germline ends. Germline V gives CDR1 MGHRA, CDR2 YSYEKL. This chain's CDR3 is CASSQDPGLGGETQYF. CDR3 DNA sequence: TGCGCCAGCAGCCAAGATCCTGGACTAGGGGGAGAGACCCAGTACTTC.

J is TRBJ2-3 and V is TRBV29-1, with a possible D match to TRBD1 (6 bases). CDR1 and CDR2 (germline): SQVTM, ANQGSEA. Trimming removed 1 base from V and 2 bases from J, with 10 bases in between. CDR3 length equals 14 residues. CDR3 sequence reads: CSVEGDILTDTQYF. The CDR3 nucleotides read TGCAGCGTTGAAGGGGACATCCTCACAGATACGCAGTATTTT.

The genes are TRBV7-9 and TRBJ2-5; D is unresolved. Trimming left V 3 bases short and J 2 bases short, with 13 bases between. CDR1 and CDR2 (germline): SEHNR, FQNEAQ (reference sequence). This CDR3 comprises 15 residues. The CDR3 DNA follows: TGTGCCAGCAGCTTTTTTAGGCAACTACAAGAGACCCAGTACTTC. This gives the protein CASSFFRQLQETQYF.

V gene TRBV5-6 combines with J gene TRBJ2-1, with a weak D call TRBD2 (6 bases). The CDR3 sequence is 15 residues long. Trimming stripped 2 bases from V and 6 bases from J, with 15 bases between. Germline V gives CDR1 SGHDT, CDR2 YYEEEE. The CDR3 loop reads CASSLELAGGNEQFF. The CDR3, as DNA: TGTGCCAGCAGCTTAGAACTGGCCGGGGGCAATGAGCAGTTCTTC.

This sequence joins TRBV30 and TRBJ1-5, with TRBD1 matching over 8 bases. The CDR3 is 15 residues long. Germline values: CDR1 GTSNPN, CDR2 SVGIG (reference sequence). Trimming took 2 bases from V and 11 from J; bases not matched to a gene: 14. For the CDR3, the DNA is TGTGCCTGGAGTACCAGGACAGGGAGAGTAGGGACCCAGCATTTT. Its translation: CAWSTRTGRVGTQHF.

The rearrangement links TRBV19 to TRBJ2-3; 7 nucleotides match TRBD1. Per germline, CDR1 LNHDA and CDR2 SQIVND (reference sequence). The CDR3 has 15 amino acids. After removal of 5 bases from V and 2 bases from J, the junction contained 7 bases not matched to a gene. The CDR3 region has the DNA TGTGCCAGTAGTCTCCGGGACAGATCCACAGATACGCAGTATTTT. Protein product: CASSLRDRSTDTQYF.